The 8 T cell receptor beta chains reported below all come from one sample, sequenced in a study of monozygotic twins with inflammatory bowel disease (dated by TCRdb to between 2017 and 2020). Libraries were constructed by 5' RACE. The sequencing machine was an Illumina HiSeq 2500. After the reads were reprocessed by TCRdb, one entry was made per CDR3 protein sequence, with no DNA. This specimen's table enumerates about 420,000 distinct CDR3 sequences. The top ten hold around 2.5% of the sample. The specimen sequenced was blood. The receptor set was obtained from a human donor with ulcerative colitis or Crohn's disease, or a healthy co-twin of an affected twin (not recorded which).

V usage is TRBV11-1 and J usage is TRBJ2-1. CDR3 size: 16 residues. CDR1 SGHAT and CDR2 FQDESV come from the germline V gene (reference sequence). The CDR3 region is CASSLVAIGAYNEQFF.

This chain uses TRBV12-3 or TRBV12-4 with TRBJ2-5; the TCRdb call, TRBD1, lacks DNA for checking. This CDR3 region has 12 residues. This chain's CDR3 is CASGPDDRTQYF.

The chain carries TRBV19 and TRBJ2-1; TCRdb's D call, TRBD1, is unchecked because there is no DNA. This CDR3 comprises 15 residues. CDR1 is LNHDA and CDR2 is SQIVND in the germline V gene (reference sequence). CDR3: CASSAGQGREDEQFF.

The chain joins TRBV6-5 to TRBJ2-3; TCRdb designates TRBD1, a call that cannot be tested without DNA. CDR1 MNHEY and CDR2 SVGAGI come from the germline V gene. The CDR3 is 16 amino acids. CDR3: CASSYAGGAVSDTQYF.

CDR3 residues: CASSLVLGAIEAFF. This chain uses TRBV7-9 with TRBJ1-1; the D call of TRBD1 rests on TCRdb alone, since no DNA is present to check it. The germline CDR1 and CDR2 sequences are SEHNR and FQNEAQ (reference sequence). This CDR3 comprises 14 residues.

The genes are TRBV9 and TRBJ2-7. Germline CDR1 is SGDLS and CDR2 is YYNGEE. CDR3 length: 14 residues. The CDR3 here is CASSVVDGAYEQYF.

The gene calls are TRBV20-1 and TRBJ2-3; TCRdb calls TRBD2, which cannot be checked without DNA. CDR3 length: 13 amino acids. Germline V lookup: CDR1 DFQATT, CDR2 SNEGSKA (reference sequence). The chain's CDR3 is CSPAASGILTQYF.

The CDR3: CASSPGRGGPLSYNEQFF. The genes are TRBV5-6 and TRBJ2-1; TCRdb's D gene call, TRBD1, goes unchecked for lack of DNA. The CDR3 is made up of 18 amino acids. The germline V gene encodes CDR1 SGHDT and CDR2 YYEEEE. Drawing the rest from reference TRBV5-6 and TRBJ2-1, the complete variable domain is DAGVTQSPTHLIKTRGQQVTLRCSPKSGHDTVSWYQQALGQGPQFIFQYYEEEERQRGNFPDRFSGHQFPNYSSELNVNALLLGDSALYLCASSPGRGGPLSYNEQFFGPGTRLTVL.